This TCR beta chain was sequenced in a study of cytomegalovirus exposure and HLA in healthy donors. Assay: immunoSEQ multiplex PCR; the TCRdb copy retains only in-frame clones and omits some. The sample contains around 300,000 clones, around 85% of which appear only once. V lost 0 bases, J lost 7 bases, and 10 bases lay in between. The CDR3 has 15 residues. Germline CDR1 reads MNHNS; CDR2 reads SASEGT. V gene TRBV6-1 combines with J gene TRBJ1-6; D is perhaps TRBD1 (6 bases). Sequenced: PBMCs. The receptor's source is a woman aged 18-29 years in good health and CMV-seronegative. This CDR3 is CASSEAQGMNSPLHF. CDR3 bases: TGTGCCAGCAGTGAAGCCCAGGGGATGAATTCACCCCTCCACTTT.